The rows below give T cell receptor beta chains drawn from one sample of a study of vaccination and CD4 T cells after COVID-19. These receptors' targets are unknown. TCRdb processed the PCR reads anew with MiXCR; each CDR3 protein has one entry. Of 15,000 to 20,000 distinct CDR3 sequences in the sample, roughly 60% are singletons; the top ten hold more than 6%. Source: CD4+ T cells from blood, cultured in vitro, taken before SARS-CoV-2 vaccination. The receptors shown here come from a human donor who had recovered from COVID-19. The CDR3 runs from the conserved cysteine through the conserved F or W. Not all rows give a size; the values are once, few, many and, for expanded clones, a class.

abundance	j_gene	v_gene	CDR3aa
NA	TRBJ2-1	TRBV2	CASTEGLYNEQFF
NA	TRBJ2-1	TRBV24-1	CATSDSFLGGGSYNEQFF
NA	TRBJ2-3	TRBV6-1	CASTLDRHGDTQYF
NA	TRBJ2-2	TRBV24-1	CATSDQSGRNTGELFF
NA	TRBJ1-2	TRBV5-4	CASSSEGQTYGYTF
NA	TRBJ2-2	TRBV20-1	CSARDFGRGYAGELFF
NA	TRBJ1-6	TRBV7-2	CASSYTGVNSPLHF
NA	TRBJ2-5	TRBV30	CAWSAGTQETQYF
few	TRBJ2-3	TRBV20-1	CSARGGDTQYF
few	TRBJ2-5	TRBV7-9	CASSFGAGQETQYF
NA	TRBJ1-2	TRBV5-4	CASSLVRQGTYGYTF
NA	TRBJ2-1	TRBV28	CASSLTGNHEQFF
NA	TRBJ2-3	TRBV6-5	CASSYGTGSTDTQYF
NA	TRBJ2-3	TRBV20-1	CSARTGWGDTQYF
NA	TRBJ2-7	TRBV11-2	CASSLEGQRASYEQYF
NA	TRBJ1-5	TRBV4-1	CASSQGFSRGSNNNQPQHF
NA	TRBJ2-5	TRBV5-4	CASSGGTDQETQYF
NA	TRBJ2-7	TRBV27	CASKSGGDRVYEQYF
NA	TRBJ2-7	TRBV7-2	CASSSGQGTRVYEQYF
few	TRBJ2-7	TRBV7-2	CASSFVAGGAYEQYF
NA	TRBJ1-2	TRBV12-3/TRBV12-4	CASSLSAGEVGYTF
NA	TRBJ2-6	TRBV24-1	CATGVGGAGANVLTF
NA	TRBJ1-1	TRBV20-1	CSARGDRNTEAFF
NA	TRBJ2-7	TRBV2	CASSARQSSYEQYF
NA	TRBJ2-5	TRBV2	CASSVASGFGQETQYF
NA	TRBJ2-1	TRBV27	CASSFRNPYNEQFF
few	TRBJ2-3	TRBV2	CASSEGTSGNTQYF
NA	TRBJ2-5	TRBV27	CASSLFWASGRKETQYF
once	TRBJ1-5	TRBV19	CASSPRQGYNQPQHF
NA	TRBJ2-3	TRBV18	CASSPRPGGGGTQYF
NA	TRBJ2-5	TRBV20-1	CSAWTGGETQYF
NA	TRBJ2-7	TRBV20-1	CSAREDSGRAYEQYF
NA	TRBJ2-1	TRBV18	CASSPLAKLRGSYNEQFF